These 11 T cell receptor beta chains were sequenced from one sample in a study of identical twins. TCRdb called the 5' RACE reads again in MiXCR, with one record for every CDR3 protein. Of around 1.7 million distinct CDR3 sequences in the sample, less than 40% are singletons; the top ten hold less than 0.35%. Input material: cord blood. These receptors originate from a newborn girl in good health.

The chain joins TRBV20-1 to TRBJ2-1; D is possibly TRBD2 (6 bases). CDR3 length: 14 amino acids. CDR1 and CDR2 from the germline V gene are DFQATT and SNEGSKA (reference sequence). V shed 3 bases and J shed 4 bases, with 13 bases lying between them. The CDR3 sequence: CSARELSGYNEQFF. The DNA for the CDR3 is TGCAGTGCTAGGGAGCTTAGCGGATACAATGAGCAGTTCTTC.

Details on this clonotype: It may be a read error: a sequence one base away is much more abundant. This chain uses TRBV7-2 with TRBJ2-4; D is uncertain. The CDR3 is made up of 13 amino acids. The V gene's germline CDR1 is SGHTA and CDR2 FQGNSA. Trimming shortened V by 0 bases and J by 8 bases, and 8 bases separated the two germline ends. CDR3 sequence reads: CASSLAIRHIQYF. The CDR3 DNA sequence: TGTGCCAGCAGCTTAGCGATCAGGCACATTCAGTACTTC. Combining the CDR3 with reference TRBV7-2 and TRBJ2-4 gives the whole variable domain GAGVSQSPSNKVTEKGKDVELRCDPISGHTALYWYRQSLGQGLEFLIYFQGNSAPDKSGLPSDRFSAERTGGSVSTLTIQRTQQEDSAVYLCASSLAIRHIQYFGAGTRLSVL.

This chain joins TRBV5-1 and TRBJ1-2; D call uncertain. Trimming cost V 0 bases and J 4 bases, with 13 bases left between them. Germline assignment: CDR1 SGHRS and CDR2 YFSETQ. The CDR3 contains 15 residues. The CDR3 nucleotides are TGCGCCAGCAGCTTGGGGCGAATCGGAAGCTATGGCTACACCTTC. Translating it yields CASSLGRIGSYGYTF.

The chain carries TRBV12-3 or TRBV12-4 and TRBJ2-7; D possibly uses TRBD1 or TRBD2 (5 bases each). The CDR3 length is 12 residues. Trimming took off 10 bases at V and 3 bases at J, with 13 bases between the two ends. The DNA of the CDR3 is TGTGCCACACTGGGACGCAACTACGAGCAGTACGTC. This translates into CATLGRNYEQYV.

Only a few counts were recorded for this clonotype. This chain links TRBV20-1 with TRBJ2-5, with 7 bases identical to TRBD1. The tail of the sequence fits TRBJ2-7 better, so the J call may be wrong. Germline CDR1 is DFQATT and CDR2 is SNEGSKA (reference sequence). The CDR3 totals 13 residues. CDR3 sequence reads: CSASPGQSYEQYF. The CDR3 DNA reads TGCAGTGCCAGCCCGGGACAGAGTTACGAGCAGTACTTC.

In this sample, this clonotype turned up many times. The genes are TRBV6-5 and TRBJ1-5; 7 bases map to TRBD1. Trimming took 6 bases from V and 2 from J; bases not matched to a gene: 4. The germline V gene encodes CDR1 MNHEY and CDR2 SVGAGI. The length of the CDR3 is 14 residues. CDR3 nucleotides: TGTGCCAGCAGCCCGACAGGGCGCAATCAGCCCCAGCATTTT. It specifies CASSPTGRNQPQHF.

This clonotype came up a few times. The V call is TRBV5-1, the J call TRBJ1-1; 9 bases fit TRBD1. The CDR3 is 14 amino acids. V was pared by 3 bases and J by 1 base, with 1 base of the junction left unmatched. Germline-derived CDR1 and CDR2 are SGHRS and YFSETQ. CDR3 coding DNA: TGCGCCAGCAGCTGGACAGGGGAGAACACTGAAGCTTTCTTT. It specifies CASSWTGENTEAFF.

CDR3 coding DNA: TGCGCCAGCAGCCAAGTGTGGGACGAGCAGTACTTC. It yields the protein CASSQVWDEQYF. The J gene is TRBJ2-7, the V gene TRBV4-1; D not resolved. V lost 1 base and J 5 bases, leaving 6 bases between the germline ends. This CDR3 spans 12 amino acids. From germline, CDR1 is MGHRA and CDR2 YSYEKL.

The V call is TRBV5-1, the J call TRBJ2-1; 7 nucleotides line up with TRBD1. Germline assignment: CDR1 SGHRS and CDR2 YFSETQ. Trimming cost V 4 bases and J 7 bases; bases outside gene matches: 8. The CDR3 length is 14 residues. For the CDR3, the DNA is TGCGCCAGCAGCCGAGTACACAGGGGTAATGAGCAGTTCTTC. It is translated as CASSRVHRGNEQFF.

This clonotype was recorded a few times. The V gene is TRBV18, the J gene TRBJ2-3; D is possibly TRBD2 (6 bases). The CDR3 length is 16 residues. CDR1 and CDR2 from the germline V gene are KGHSH and LQKENI. The V end lost 4 bases, the J end lost 6 bases, and 20 bases lay between the germline ends. The CDR3 loop reads CASSLKRGTAGDTQYF. The CDR3, as DNA: TGTGCCAGCTCACTCAAACGGGGGACGGCCGGGGATACGCAGTATTTT.

This clonotype was recorded many times. The chain carries TRBV3-1 and TRBJ1-2; D not resolved. There are 13 residues in the CDR3. CDR1 and CDR2 (germline): LGHDT, YNNKEL (reference sequence). Trimming pared 1 base from V and 4 bases from J, leaving 7 bases between. CDR3 in DNA: TGTGCCAGCAGCCAAGTGCCGGGCTATGGCTACACCTTC. The encoded protein is CASSQVPGYGYTF.